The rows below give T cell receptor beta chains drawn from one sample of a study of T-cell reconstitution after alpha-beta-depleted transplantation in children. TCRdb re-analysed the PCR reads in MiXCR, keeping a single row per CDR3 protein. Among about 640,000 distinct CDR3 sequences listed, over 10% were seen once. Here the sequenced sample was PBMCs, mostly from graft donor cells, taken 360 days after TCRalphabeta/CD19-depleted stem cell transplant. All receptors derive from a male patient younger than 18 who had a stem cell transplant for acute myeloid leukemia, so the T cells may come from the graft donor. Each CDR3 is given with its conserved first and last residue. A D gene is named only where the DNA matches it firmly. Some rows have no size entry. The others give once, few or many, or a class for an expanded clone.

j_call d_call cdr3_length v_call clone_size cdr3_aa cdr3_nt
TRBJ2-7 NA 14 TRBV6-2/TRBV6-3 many CASSYDAPSYEQYF TGTGCCAGCAGTTATGACGCGCCGTCCTACGAGCAGTACTTC
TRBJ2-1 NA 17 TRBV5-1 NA CASSLSCVRGSYNEQFF TGCGCCAGCAGCTTGTCGTGTGTCAGGGGCTCCTACAATGAGCAGTTCTTC
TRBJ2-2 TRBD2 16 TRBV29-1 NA CSVVPLAGDFTGELFF TGCAGCGTTGTGCCCCTAGCGGGAGACTTCACCGGGGAGCTGTTTTTT
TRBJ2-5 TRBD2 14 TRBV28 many CASTPGLALETQYF TGTGCCAGCACCCCGGGACTAGCTTTAGAGACCCAGTACTTC
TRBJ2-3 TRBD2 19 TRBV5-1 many CASSLIGTSGRGGTDTQYF TGCGCCAGCAGCTTGATTGGGACTAGCGGGAGAGGGGGGACAGATACGCAGTATTTT
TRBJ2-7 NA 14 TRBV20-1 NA CSARDLRTPYEQYF TGCAGTGCTAGAGATCTAAGGACCCCCTACGAGCAGTACTTC
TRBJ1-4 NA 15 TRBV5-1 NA CASGQRHPSNEKLFF TGCGCCAGCGGACAGCGACATCCGTCTAATGAAAAACTGTTTTTT
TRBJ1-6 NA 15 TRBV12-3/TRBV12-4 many CASSVDPSWRSPLHF TGTGCCAGCAGTGTGGACCCGAGCTGGCGTTCACCCCTCCACTTT
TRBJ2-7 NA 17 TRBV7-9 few CASSYPGKAASPHEQYF TGTGCCAGCAGCTACCCAGGGAAGGCAGCTTCCCCCCACGAGCAGTACTTC
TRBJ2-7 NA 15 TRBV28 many CASSTGPQFPYEQYF TGTGCCAGCAGCACAGGGCCACAATTCCCCTACGAGCAGTACTTC
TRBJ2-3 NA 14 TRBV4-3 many CASSRQWGPDTQYF TGCGCCAGCAGCCGTCAGTGGGGTCCAGATACGCAGTATTTT
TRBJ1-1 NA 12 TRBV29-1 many CSVDRGPPEAFF TGCAGCGTTGATAGGGGACCGCCTGAAGCTTTCTTT
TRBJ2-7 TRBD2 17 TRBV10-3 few CAIRPPQGLAGGNEQYF TGTGCCATCAGGCCACCCCAAGGACTAGCGGGAGGGAACGAGCAGTACTTC
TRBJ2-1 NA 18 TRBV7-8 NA CASSLALKSDSSYNEQFF TGTGCCAGCAGCTTAGCCCTGAAGAGCGACAGCTCCTACAATGAGCAGTTCTTC
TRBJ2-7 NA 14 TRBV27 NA CASKSSGLPYEQYF TGTGCCAGCAAATCAAGCGGACTGCCCTACGAGCAGTACTTC
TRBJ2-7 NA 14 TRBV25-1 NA CASSDRLSSYEQYF TGTGCCAGCAGTGACCGTTTAAGCTCCTACGAGCAGTACTTC
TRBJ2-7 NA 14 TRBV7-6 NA CASSFDSVNYEQYF TGTGCCAGCAGTTTTGATTCGGTAAACTACGAGCAGTACTTC
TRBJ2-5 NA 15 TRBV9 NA CASSVEYGGRETQYF TGTGCCAGCAGCGTAGAGTACGGGGGCAGAGAGACCCAGTACTTC
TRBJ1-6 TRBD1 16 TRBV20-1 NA CSARDLDRATNSPLHF TGCAGTGCTAGAGATCTCGACAGGGCGACTAATTCACCCCTCCACTTT
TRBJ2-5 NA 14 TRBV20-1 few CSAREKGKGETQYF TGCAGTGCTAGAGAGAAGGGAAAGGGGGAGACCCAGTACTTC
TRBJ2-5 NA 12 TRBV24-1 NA CATSFGRETQYF TGTGCCACCTCATTTGGGCGAGAGACCCAGTACTTC
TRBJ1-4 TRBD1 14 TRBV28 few CASSLDRDYEKLFF TGTGCCAGCAGTCTAGACAGGGACTATGAAAAACTGTTTTTT
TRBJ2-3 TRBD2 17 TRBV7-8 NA CASSRLFRGGRADTQYF TGTGCCAGCAGCCGCCTTTTTCGAGGCGGGAGGGCCGATACGCAGTATTTT
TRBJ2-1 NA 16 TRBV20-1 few CSARVLGISPYNEQFF TGCAGTGCTAGGGTCCTGGGGATCTCACCCTACAATGAGCAGTTCTTC
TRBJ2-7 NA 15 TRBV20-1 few CSATPGYDTFYEQYF TGCAGTGCTACCCCGGGCTACGATACCTTCTACGAGCAGTACTTC
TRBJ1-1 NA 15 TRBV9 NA CASSPSGSLNTEAFF TGTGCCAGCAGCCCGAGCGGGTCGTTGAACACTGAAGCTTTCTTT
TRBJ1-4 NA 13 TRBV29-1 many CSVVLGIGEKLFF TGCAGCGTTGTACTGGGGATAGGTGAAAAACTGTTTTTT
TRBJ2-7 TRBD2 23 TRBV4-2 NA CASSRGFGTGEGLAGRRVGEQYF TGTGCCAGCAGCCGCGGTTTTGGGACAGGGGAGGGACTAGCGGGACGGAGGGTCGGCGAGCAGTACTTC
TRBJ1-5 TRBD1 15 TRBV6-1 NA CASSMGQGDNQPQHF TGTGCCAGCAGTATGGGACAGGGTGACAATCAGCCCCAGCATTTT
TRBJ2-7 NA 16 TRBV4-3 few CASSQDRAGGLYEQYF TGCGCCAGCAGCCAAGATAGGGCGGGCGGGCTATACGAGCAGTACTTC
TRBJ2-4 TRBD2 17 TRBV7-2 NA CASSLGLAGDGKNIQYF TGTGCCAGCAGCTTGGGACTAGCGGGAGACGGCAAAAACATTCAGTACTTC
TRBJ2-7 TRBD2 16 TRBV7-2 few CASSATGGRATYEQYF TGTGCCAGCAGCGCGACGGGGGGGCGGGCTACCTACGAGCAGTACTTC
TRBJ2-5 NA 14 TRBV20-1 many CSAEGESQQETQYF TGCAGTGCCGAGGGGGAGAGTCAACAAGAGACCCAGTACTTC
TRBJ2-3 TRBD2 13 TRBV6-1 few CASKLAGTDTQYF TGTGCCAGCAAGCTAGCGGGCACAGATACGCAGTATTTT
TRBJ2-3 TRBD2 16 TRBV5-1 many CASSLGSGTSTDTQYF TGCGCCAGCAGCTTGGGTAGCGGGACTAGCACAGATACGCAGTATTTT
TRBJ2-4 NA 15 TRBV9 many CASSVGGSGGGIQYF TGTGCCAGCAGCGTAGGAGGATCCGGGGGCGGCATTCAGTACTTC
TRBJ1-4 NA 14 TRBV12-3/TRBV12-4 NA CASSLSRRNEKLFF TGTGCCAGCAGTTTGTCCAGACGTAATGAAAAACTGTTTTTT
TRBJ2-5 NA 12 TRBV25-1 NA CASSEYPQTQYF TGTGCCAGCAGTGAATACCCCCAAACCCAGTACTTC
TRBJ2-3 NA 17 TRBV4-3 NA CASSQYPTGPSTDTQYF TGCGCCAGCAGCCAATACCCGACAGGCCCGAGCACAGATACGCAGTATTTT
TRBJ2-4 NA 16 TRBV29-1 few CSVPWGSLPTKNIQYF TGCAGCGTACCTTGGGGATCCCTACCGACCAAAAACATTCAGTACTTC
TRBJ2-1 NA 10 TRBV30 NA CAWSYDEQFF TGTGCCTGGAGTTATGATGAGCAGTTCTTC
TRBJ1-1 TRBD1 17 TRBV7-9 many CASSTRQGLTWNTEAFF TGTGCCAGCAGCACCAGACAGGGACTAACATGGAACACTGAAGCTTTCTTT
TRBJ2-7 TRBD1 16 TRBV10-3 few CAISEHWGQSNYEQYF TGTGCCATCAGTGAGCACTGGGGACAGAGCAACTACGAGCAGTACTTC
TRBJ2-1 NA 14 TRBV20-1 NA CSARRWGPYNEQFF TGCAGTGCTAGGCGATGGGGACCCTACAATGAGCAGTTCTTC
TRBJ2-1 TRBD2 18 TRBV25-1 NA CASSEFRLALDSYNEQFF TGTGCCAGCAGTGAATTTCGACTAGCTCTAGACTCCTACAATGAGCAGTTCTTC
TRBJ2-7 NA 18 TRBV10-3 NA CAISESVGQGGATYEQYF TGTGCCATCAGTGAGTCGGTGGGGCAGGGGGGAGCTACCTACGAGCAGTACTTC
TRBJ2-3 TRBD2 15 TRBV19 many CASSTSGSFPDTQYF TGTGCCAGTAGTACTAGCGGGAGTTTCCCAGATACGCAGTATTTT
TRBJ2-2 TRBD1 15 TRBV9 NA CASRKPGGNTGELFF TGTGCCAGCAGGAAACCAGGGGGCAACACCGGGGAGCTGTTTTTT
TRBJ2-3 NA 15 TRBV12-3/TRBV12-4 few CASSFQAPHTDTQYF TGTGCCAGCAGTTTCCAGGCCCCACACACAGATACGCAGTATTTT
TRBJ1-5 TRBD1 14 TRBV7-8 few CASSLRDSPQPQHF TGTGCCAGCAGCCTCCGGGACAGTCCGCAGCCCCAGCATTTT
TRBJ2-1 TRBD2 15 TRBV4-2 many CASSQGTSGDNEQFF TGTGCCAGCAGCCAAGGTACTAGCGGGGACAATGAGCAGTTCTTC
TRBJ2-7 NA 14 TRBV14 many CASRRAGTRYEQYF TGTGCCAGCAGACGCGCCGGGACAAGATACGAGCAGTACTTC
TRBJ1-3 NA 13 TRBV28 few CASSLAPRNTIYF TGTGCCAGCAGCCTAGCACCCCGAAACACCATATATTTT
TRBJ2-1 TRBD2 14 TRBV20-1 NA CSARAASGSGEQFF TGCAGTGCTAGAGCAGCTAGCGGGAGTGGTGAGCAGTTCTTC
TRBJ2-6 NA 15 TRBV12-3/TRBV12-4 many CASSPRPPGANVLTF TGTGCCAGCAGTCCTCGTCCCCCTGGGGCCAACGTCCTGACTTTC
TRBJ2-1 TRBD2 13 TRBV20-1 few CSVVAGDFNEQFF TGCAGTGTGGTAGCGGGCGATTTCAATGAGCAGTTCTTC
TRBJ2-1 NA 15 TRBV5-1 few CASSLGGDNYNEQFF TGCGCCAGCAGCTTGGGTGGGGACAACTACAATGAGCAGTTCTTC
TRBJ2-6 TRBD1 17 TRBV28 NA CASSLLEGARWDNVLTF TGTGCCAGCAGTTTACTCGAGGGGGCGCGGTGGGACAACGTCCTGACTTTC
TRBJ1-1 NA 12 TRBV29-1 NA CSVAGPSTEAFF TGCAGCGTTGCGGGGCCATCCACTGAAGCTTTCTTT
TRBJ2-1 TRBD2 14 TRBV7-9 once CASSMGLARVDQFF TGTGCCAGCAGCATGGGACTAGCTAGAGTGGATCAGTTCTTC